This T cell receptor (beta chain) comes out of a study of cytomegalovirus exposure and HLA in healthy donors. The PCR employed 60 Vbeta primers together with 13 Jbeta primers. The table came from immunoSEQ multiplex PCR; TCRdb's copy has only in-frame clones and leaves some out. This table holds 90,000 or so clones, roughly 67% found once. Germline values: CDR1 LNHDA, CDR2 SQIVND (reference sequence). This CDR3 has 13 residues. After removal of 5 bases from V and 3 bases from J, the junction contained 1 base not matched to a gene. The gene calls are TRBV19 and TRBJ2-7; TRBD1 matches 10 bases. Input material: PBMCs. The receptor comes from a boy under 18 in good health and CMV-seropositive. The CDR3 bases are TGTGCCAGTAGTTGGACAGGGGGCTACGAGCAGTACTTC. Its protein product is CASSWTGGYEQYF. Combining the CDR3 with reference TRBV19 and TRBJ2-7 gives the whole variable domain DGGITQSPKYLFRKEGQNVTLSCEQNLNHDAMYWYRQDPGQGLRLIYYSQIVNDFQKGDIAEGYSVSREKKESFPLTVTSAQKNPTAFYLCASSWTGGYEQYFGPGTRLTVT.